One sample yielded the 19 T cell receptor beta chains listed below, sequenced in a study of T cell responses to AZD1222 COVID-19 vaccine. The data were produced by immunoSEQ multiplex PCR, yet TCRdb's version contains in-frame clones alone and is incomplete. The sample includes some 99,000 clones, about 90% of them seen just once. Sequenced material: peripheral blood, taken 28 days after the second AZD1222 dose. These receptors came from an adult who received the AZD1222 COVID-19 vaccine.

This chain links TRBV7-9 with TRBJ2-2; TRBD2 matches 10 bases. Germline V gene data show CDR1 as SEHNR and CDR2 as FQNEAQ (reference sequence). The CDR3 extends over 17 amino acids. The junction had 8 bases not matched to a gene; V was cut back by 5 bases and J by 2 bases. CDR3 DNA: TGTGCCAGCAGCCTTACTAGCGGGGCTTTTAACACCGGGGAGCTGTTTTTT. Its translation is CASSLTSGAFNTGELFF.

The chain carries TRBV19 and TRBJ2-2, with no clear D. The CDR3 extends over 12 amino acids. Between the trimmed V and J ends, which lost 6 bases and 6 bases, there was a span of 8 bases. Germline-derived CDR1 and CDR2 are LNHDA and SQIVND (reference sequence). The CDR3 nucleotides read TGTGCCAGTAGCCTCAGAGCCGGGGAGCTGTTTTTT. Its translation is CASSLRAGELFF.

The sample holds a few counts of this clone. The rearrangement uses TRBV10-3 and TRBJ1-2, with 9 bases identical to TRBD1. The trim removed 3 bases at V and 0 bases at J, leaving 8 bases unmatched. This CDR3 region has 17 residues. Germline assignment: CDR1 ENHRY and CDR2 SYGVKD. Here the CDR3 DNA reads TGTGCCATCAGTGACGCCGGACAGGGGTCTACTAACTATGGCTACACCTTC. Translation gives CAISDAGQGSTNYGYTF.

This clone came up once. The chain joins TRBV21-1 to TRBJ1-5. TRBV21-1 is marked as a pseudogene. The CDR3 runs to 19 residues. The CDR3 protein is CASSKGLPLRGASDQPQHF. DNA of the CDR3: TGTGCCAGCAGCAAAGGGCTCCCGCTACGGGGGGCCTCCGATCAGCCCCAGCATTTT.

The V gene is TRBV5-4, the J gene TRBJ2-7; perhaps TRBD2 as D (5 bases). Per the germline V gene, CDR1 is SGHNT and CDR2 is YYREEE (reference sequence). The CDR3 spans 14 residues. V shed 2 bases and J shed 5 bases, with 14 bases lying between them. CDR3 sequence reads: CASSLRDRWDEQYF. As DNA, the CDR3 is TGTGCCAGCAGCTTACGGGATCGGTGGGACGAGCAGTACTTC.

The genes are TRBV5-5 and TRBJ1-3; TRBD1 is a possible D gene (5 bases). The CDR3 is 16 amino acids. Germline CDR1 and CDR2: SGHKS and YYEKEE (reference sequence). Trimming removed 2 bases from V and 0 bases from J, with 12 bases in between. The CDR3 loop reads CASSFVGGVSGNTIYF. CDR3 DNA sequence: TGTGCCAGCAGCTTTGTTGGGGGAGTCTCTGGAAACACCATATATTTT.

This sequence joins TRBV30 and TRBJ1-3; the D gene is possibly TRBD1 (6 bases). This CDR3 is built from 14 residues. Germline CDR1 is GTSNPN and CDR2 is SVGIG (reference sequence). V dropped 4 bases and J dropped 4 bases, with 14 bases sitting between them. The CDR3 loop reads CAWNRGTGGNTIYF. The CDR3 nucleotides read TGTGCCTGGAACAGAGGCACAGGGGGAAACACCATATATTTT.

The DNA of the CDR3 is TGTGCCAGCAGTTCGGGGCCCGGCGGAGCTTTCTTT. It encodes CASSSGPGGAFF. J is TRBJ1-1 and V is TRBV6-5; the D gene is possibly TRBD1 (5 bases). Looked up from germline, CDR1 is MNHEY and CDR2 is SVGAGI. Trimming shortened V by 4 bases and J by 10 bases, and 13 bases separated the two germline ends. The CDR3 runs to 12 residues.

The chain links TRBV19 to TRBJ2-1; tentatively, D is TRBD2 (5 bases). V was clipped by 4 bases and J by 3 bases, with 16 bases between them. Germline V gives CDR1 LNHDA, CDR2 SQIVND (reference sequence). The CDR3 covers 16 residues. In DNA, the CDR3 is TGTGCCAGTAGTAAAGAACCCTCGGGGTTCTACAATGAGCAGTTCTTC. It is translated as CASSKEPSGFYNEQFF. The whole variable domain, filled in from reference TRBV19 and TRBJ2-1, reads DGGITQSPKYLFRKEGQNVTLSCEQNLNHDAMYWYRQDPGQGLRLIYYSQIVNDFQKGDIAEGYSVSREKKESFPLTVTSAQKNPTAFYLCASSKEPSGFYNEQFFGPGTRLTVL.

V is TRBV19 and J is TRBJ1-1, with a possible D match to TRBD1 (5 bases). The CDR3 is made up of 17 amino acids. CDR1 is LNHDA and CDR2 is SQIVND in the germline V gene (reference sequence). With 2 bases removed from V and 1 base from J, the gap between germline ends came to 17 bases. CDR3 in amino acids: CASSIPGGAGRNTEAFF. DNA of the CDR3: TGTGCCAGTAGTATACCAGGAGGGGCAGGAAGGAACACTGAAGCTTTCTTT.

The genes are TRBV6-5 and TRBJ1-6, with D unresolved. V lost 5 bases and J 7 bases, leaving 9 bases between the germline ends. The CDR3 loop spans 13 amino acids. Per germline, CDR1 MNHEY and CDR2 SVGAGI. CDR3 DNA: TGTGCCAGCAGTCCCCCCAGCAATTCACCCCTCCACTTT. Translating it yields CASSPPSNSPLHF.

The chain carries TRBV7-2 and TRBJ2-5; 11 bases map to TRBD2. Germline V gene sequence: CDR1 SGHTA, CDR2 FQGNSA. V lost 1 base, J lost 4 bases, and 11 bases stayed unmatched. The CDR3 consists of 18 residues. The CDR3 DNA reads as TGTGCCAGCAGCTTAGGGGATCTAGCGGGAGGTTTCGGAGAGACCCAGTACTTC. It yields the protein CASSLGDLAGGFGETQYF.

This chain links TRBV30 with TRBJ2-7, with D perhaps assigned TRBD1 or TRBD2 (5 bases each). The V end lost 0 bases, the J end lost 0 bases, and 12 bases lay between the germline ends. Germline V gene sequence: CDR1 GTSNPN, CDR2 SVGIG (reference sequence). The CDR3 runs 15 residues. The CDR3 protein is CAWSVLRGASYEQYF. CDR3 sequence (DNA): TGTGCCTGGAGTGTACTAAGGGGAGCCTCCTACGAGCAGTACTTC.

V is TRBV10-3 and J is TRBJ1-3; D might be TRBD1 (6 bases). Trimming took 3 bases from V and 4 from J, leaving 10 bases between them. Germline-derived CDR1 and CDR2 are ENHRY and SYGVKD. This CDR3 comprises 14 residues. The CDR3 DNA reads TGTGCCATCAGTGAACAGGGCTTCGGAAACACCATATATTTT. It translates to CAISEQGFGNTIYF.

This chain links TRBV6-2 or TRBV6-3 with TRBJ2-2, with D perhaps matching TRBD1 or TRBD2 (6 bases each). Germline assignment: CDR1 MNHEY and CDR2 SVGEGT. With 2 bases removed from V and 6 bases from J, the gap between germline ends came to 10 bases. CDR3 length equals 14 residues. The CDR3 nucleotides are TGTGCCAGCAGTTACAACAGGGAGGCCGGGGAGCTGTTTTTT. This gives the protein CASSYNREAGELFF.

J is TRBJ2-7 and V is TRBV7-9; TRBD2 might be the D (5 bases). The CDR3 runs 16 residues. V lost 0 bases and J 4 bases, leaving 16 bases between the germline ends. Germline CDR1 is SEHNR and CDR2 is FQNEAQ (reference sequence). The CDR3: CASSLASLVTEYEQYF. Here the CDR3 DNA reads TGTGCCAGCAGCTTAGCGTCACTAGTGACGGAATACGAGCAGTACTTC.

In its sample, this clone was seen once. The chain combines TRBV6-6 with TRBJ2-7; TRBD1 might be the D (6 bases). The CDR3 runs 14 residues. V shed 6 bases and J shed 4 bases, with 16 bases lying between them. Germline CDR1 is MNHNY and CDR2 is SVGAGI (reference sequence). CDR3 bases: TGTGCCAGCAGGGACAGTCTTAAGACGTACGAGCAGTACTTC. It specifies CASRDSLKTYEQYF.

The CDR3 reads CASSFQLGGGQIHNEQFF. Written as DNA, the CDR3 is TGTGCCAGCAGTTTCCAGCTCGGCGGGGGGCAGATCCACAATGAGCAGTTCTTC. The V gene is TRBV28, the J gene TRBJ2-1; 8 nucleotides agree with TRBD2. The CDR3 contains 18 residues. Germline values: CDR1 MDHEN, CDR2 SYDVKM. J lost 5 bases, V lost 3 bases, and 15 bases had no gene match.

CDR3 nucleotides: TGTGCCAGCAGTTCTTCCACCAATTCACCCCTCCACTTT. Protein sequence: CASSSSTNSPLHF. The chain joins TRBV27 to TRBJ1-6; D unclear. V gave up 4 bases and J gave up 7 bases, with 8 bases separating them. CDR3 length: 13 amino acids. Germline V gene data show CDR1 as MNHEY and CDR2 as SMNVEV (reference sequence).